The clone carrying this TCR beta chain has only a few counts. No antigen is known for it. TCR alpha and TCR beta cDNA libraries carrying sample barcodes and UMIs were produced by 5'RACE using constant-segment primers. TCRdb fed the 5' RACE reads into MiXCR, producing one record per CDR3 protein. Among more than 350,000 distinct CDR3 sequences listed, under 25% were seen once. These data come from a study of T-cell memory formation after mild COVID-19. General observations from the study: A balance of CD4 and CD8 characterized clones contracting day 15 to 85, whereas later expanders leaned CD4+.

The CDR3 is 14 residues long. With 1 base clipped from V and 9 bases from J, the junction kept 8 bases outside the gene matches. Germline V lookup: CDR1 SEHNR, CDR2 FQNEAQ (reference sequence). The receptor was isolated from an adult woman who had mild COVID-19 (a few samples of this study predate the infection). Cell type and time point are not known. The sequencing sample was made of PBMCs or a T cell subset sorted from them (not recorded which). The V call is TRBV7-9, the J call TRBJ1-1; TRBD1 aligns across 7 bases. As DNA, the CDR3 is TGTGCCAGCAGCTTAGGGGGGGCAGGGGGTCAAGCTTTCTTT. The encoded protein is CASSLGGAGGQAFF.